This T cell receptor beta chain appears in the sequencing data of a study of shared clonotypes between healthy human individuals. Study background: Per-donor plates numbered three CD4 naive, three CD4 memory, two CD8 naive and one CD8 memory.

Comments on this clone: Its cognate antigen is unknown.

The table came from immunoSEQ multiplex PCR; TCRdb's copy has only in-frame clones and leaves some out. The sample records under 2,500,000 clones, approximately 94% being singletons. Study-level points and caveats: Exclusively blood specimens were collected; tissue repertoires likely differ. Among a few donors, roughly 5.5% of naive CD4 clonotypes were found in common. Clonotype sharing among donors was expected to depend on sequencing depth.

The sample was naive CD4+ T cells sorted from blood. Subset reported: CD45RA+ positively selected. The sequence was collected from a man younger than 35 in good health.

CDR3 nucleotide sequence: TGTGCCAGCGCACAACTACAGGGTACGTCGAACAATGAGCAGTTCTTC. It codes for CASAQLQGTSNNEQFF. The chain has TRBV2 and TRBJ2-1; maybe TRBD1 (6 bases). This CDR3 region has 16 residues. Germline assignment: CDR1 SNHLY and CDR2 FYNNEI. V lost 8 bases and J lost 5, with 22 bases in between.